This T cell receptor beta chain was captured in a study of blood T cell repertoires in COVID-19. Study-wide context: Researchers got acute and convalescent COVID-19 samples from the United States, Italy and Spain. Sample material is recorded as cDNA or gDNA derived from T cells, B-cell-depleted T cells, or PBMCs.

The length of the CDR3 is 14 residues. V was pared by 1 base and J by 6 bases, with 0 bases of the junction left unmatched. CDR1 and CDR2 from the germline V gene are SGHTA and FQGNSA. Original processing notes: Nucleated cell number was recorded as an estimate derived from reference gene primer amplification. Profiling relied on immunoSEQ multiplex PCR, and the TCRdb table lists in-frame clones only, not all of them. The V and J calls and clone size are taken from that table; D and trimming were inferred from the DNA. This sample has more than 75,000 clones; around 85% occur once, and the top ten carry more than 7.5%.

The gene calls are TRBV7-2 and TRBJ2-4; 10 bases agree with TRBD2. This TCR was sampled from a man aged 25 to 40 with acute or convalescent COVID-19. The material sequenced was peripheral blood. CDR3: CASSLGTSGNIQYF. The DNA for the CDR3 is TGTGCCAGCAGCTTAGGGACTAGCGGAAACATTCAGTACTTC.